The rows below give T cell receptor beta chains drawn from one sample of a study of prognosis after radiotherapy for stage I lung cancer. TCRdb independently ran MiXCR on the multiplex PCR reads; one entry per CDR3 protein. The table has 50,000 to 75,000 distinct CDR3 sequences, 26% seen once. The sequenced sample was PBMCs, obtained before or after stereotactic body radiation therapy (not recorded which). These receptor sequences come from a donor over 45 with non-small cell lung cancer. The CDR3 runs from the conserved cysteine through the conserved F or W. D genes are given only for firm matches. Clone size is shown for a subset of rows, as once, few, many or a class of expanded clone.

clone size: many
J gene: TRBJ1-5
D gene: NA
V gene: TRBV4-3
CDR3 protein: CASSQDRNQPQHF
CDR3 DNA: TGCGCCAGCAGCCAAGATCGGAATCAGCCCCAGCATTTT

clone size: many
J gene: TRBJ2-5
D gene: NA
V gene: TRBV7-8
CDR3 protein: CASRDTEGTQYF
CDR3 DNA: TGTGCCAGCAGGGACACGGAGGGGACCCAGTACTTC

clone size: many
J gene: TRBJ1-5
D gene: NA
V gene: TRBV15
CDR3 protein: CATSSGPRPNQPQHF
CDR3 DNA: TGTGCCACCAGCAGTGGGCCCAGGCCCAATCAGCCCCAGCATTTT

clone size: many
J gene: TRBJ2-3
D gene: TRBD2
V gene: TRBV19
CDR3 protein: CASSFIRDYTLTDTQYF
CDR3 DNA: TGTGCCAGTAGTTTCATCCGGGACTACACCCTCACAGATACGCAGTATTTT

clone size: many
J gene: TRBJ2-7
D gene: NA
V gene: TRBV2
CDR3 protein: CASSDRREQYF
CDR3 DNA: TGTGCCAGCAGTGATCGACGCGAGCAGTACTTC

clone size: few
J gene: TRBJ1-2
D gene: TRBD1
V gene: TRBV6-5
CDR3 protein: CDSSYDRDSYGYTF
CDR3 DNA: TGCGACAGCAGTTACGACCGGGACAGCTATGGCTACACCTTC

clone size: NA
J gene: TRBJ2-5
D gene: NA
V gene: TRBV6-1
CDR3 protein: CAGSKADWETHYF
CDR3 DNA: TGTGCCGGCAGTAAGGCTGACTGGGAGACCCATTACTTC

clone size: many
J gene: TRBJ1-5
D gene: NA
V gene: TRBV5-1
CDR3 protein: CASSLDNNQPQHF
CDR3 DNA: TGTGCCAGCAGCTTGGATAACAATCAGCCCCAGCATTTT

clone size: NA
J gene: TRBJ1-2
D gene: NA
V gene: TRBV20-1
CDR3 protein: CSAKKVDGSYVYTF
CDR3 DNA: TGCAGTGCCAAGAAGGTGGACGGATCCTATGTCTACACCTTC

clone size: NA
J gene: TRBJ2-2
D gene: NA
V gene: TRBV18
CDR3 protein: CASSPPLSGELFF
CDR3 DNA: TGTGCCAGCTCACCACCGCTTTCCGGGGAGCTGTTTTTT

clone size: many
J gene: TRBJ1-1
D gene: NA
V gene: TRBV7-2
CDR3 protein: CASSPGLRTEAFF
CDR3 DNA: TGTGCCAGCAGCCCGGGCCTGAGGACTGAAGCTTTCTTT

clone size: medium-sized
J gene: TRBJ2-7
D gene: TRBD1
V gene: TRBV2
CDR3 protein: CASSAGQGAYEQYF
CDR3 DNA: TGTGCCAGCAGTGCGGGGCAGGGGGCCTACGAGCAGTACTTC

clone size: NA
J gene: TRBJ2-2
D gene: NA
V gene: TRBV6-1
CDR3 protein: CEHGQPNAGELFF
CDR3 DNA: TGTGAGCACGGACAGCCTAACGCCGGGGAGCTGTTTTTT

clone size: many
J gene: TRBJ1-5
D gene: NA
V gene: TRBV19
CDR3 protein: CASSIDRGQPQHF
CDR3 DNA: TGTGCCAGTAGTATAGATAGGGGTCAGCCCCAGCATTTT

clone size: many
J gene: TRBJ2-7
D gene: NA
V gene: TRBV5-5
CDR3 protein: CASSLAVGVRTYEQYF
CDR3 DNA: TGTGCCAGCAGCTTGGCCGTCGGGGTCAGGACCTACGAGCAGTACTTC

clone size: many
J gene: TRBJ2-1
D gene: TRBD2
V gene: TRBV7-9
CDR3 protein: CASSLGLAGFKGSYNEQFF
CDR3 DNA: TGTGCCAGCAGCTTAGGACTAGCGGGGTTCAAGGGGTCGTACAATGAGCAGTTCTTC

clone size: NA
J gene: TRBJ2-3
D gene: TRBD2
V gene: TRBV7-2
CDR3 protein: CAISLNRGGLPSTDTQYF
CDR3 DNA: TGTGCCATCAGCTTAAATCGCGGGGGGCTCCCTAGCACAGATACGCAGTATTTT